Detailed here is one T cell receptor beta chain. What this receptor recognizes is not known. Base qualities are not provided; no much larger clone lies one nucleotide away. V and J lose 2 bases and 0 bases, and a span of 10 bases separates them. Counted from cysteine to phenylalanine, this CDR3 has 16 amino acids. The only DNA kept is the CDR3, 48 bases in frame from the first base. This sample was taken from a study of Graves' ophthalmopathy and Graves' hyperthyroidism (dated by TCRdb to 2016 to 2018). Context from the whole study: Peripheral blood was collected before any treatment was given, at the time of initial diagnosis. TCR beta repertoire signatures were used to distinguish Graves' ophthalmopathy from Graves' hyperthyroidism and to predict progression to ophthalmopathy. In total, 135 blood samples were TCR-sequenced: approximately 42 ophthalmopathy, roughly 80 hyperthyroidism and about 17 hyperthyroidism-to-ophthalmopathy patients. To explore V-J signatures that separate ophthalmopathy from hyperthyroidism, a discovery set of 95 to 100 patients was enrolled, consisting of under 50 with ophthalmopathy and fewer than 60 with stable hyperthyroidism. For independent validation, a separate cohort was made up of approximately 18 hyperthyroidism patients plus 17 patients who later progressed from hyperthyroidism to ophthalmopathy. In roughly 6 hyperthyroidism patients, T-cell repertoires of thyroid tissue and blood were compared. After sampling, hyperthyroidism patients received methimazole starting at 30 mg daily, and ophthalmopathy patients received high-dose intravenous methylprednisolone. The roughly 100 discovery patients were divided at random into training and test sets in a 7:3 ratio. Overall results and qualifications from the work: Among expanded thyroid clonotypes with frequency above 0.001, most also showed up in blood, which suggests that blood repertoires may reflect the thyroid immune response. Sample size was not predetermined statistically, and investigators were not blinded to group allocation. Ophthalmopathy was separated from stable hyperthyroidism by the 13-signature model with roughly 90% sensitivity and just under 84% specificity in cross-validation and with 80%/75% in the test set. In validation, the model predicted ophthalmopathy progression with about 64% sensitivity and approximately 72% specificity; around twelve predicted patients were CT-confirmed with GO in a median of approximately 6.2 months.

TCR beta CDR3 regions were amplified from RNA transcripts for repertoire sequencing. The first round of RT-PCR was done with HTBI primers and the Qiagen OneStep RT-PCR kit, and was followed by a second round of multiplex PCR, then size selection and purification. Libraries were sequenced paired-end with 100 bp reads on an Illumina HiSeq2000. In the paper's pipeline: SOAPnuke was used to process the reads, throwing out any read that had adapters, had uncalled bases, had a mean Phred below 15, or lacked an exact constant-primer or identifier match. High-quality paired reads were merged with COPE v1.2.5. Clonotypes were defined as unique nucleotide sequences and were aligned to IMGT TRB V, D and J references using MiTCR v1.1. The analysis was limited to V-J combinations with a frequency above 0.0001, which together covered 98% to 99.2% of repertoires. For each V-J combination, a TCR clonal expansion and chaos score was defined as F50 clonal expansion divided by the chaos observed in the TCRdist matrix. Welch's t-statistics and random forest were used to narrow the features down to about a dozen V-J combinations, which were then fed into a naive Bayes classifier. The Morisita-Horn index was used to measure how similar the thyroid and blood repertoires were. TCRdb applied fastp at Q25 and MiXCR to the public reads, then kept only in-frame beta chains. Rows with one shared CDR3 protein collapse into an entry with the most common genes and DNA. These V and J calls originate from TCRdb's pipeline instead of the authors' own analysis. This sample holds around 400,000 distinct CDR3 sequences; around 17% were observed only once. Clones ranked in the top ten supply around 1.6% of the sample.

Patients with ophthalmopathy had moderately to severely active disease, with a Clinical Activity Score of 3 or more, a NOSPECS grade of 4 or more, and a disease duration of less than 3 months. Patients were excluded if they had other autoimmune diseases, uncontrolled infections, pregnancy or lactation. Diagnosis relied on clinical symptoms, serum thyroxine, TRAb, thyroid ultrasound and orbital computed tomography. Ficoll-Paque density gradient centrifugation was used to isolate PBMCs from approximately 10 ml of fresh peripheral blood. Total RNA was extracted with Trizol reagent and quality-checked on an Agilent 2100 Bioanalyzer.

Rearrangement joined TRBV12-3 or TRBV12-4 to TRBJ2-2, with the identity of the D gene unclear. The source of this sequence is a woman under 30 with Graves' ophthalmopathy. Donor details come from another sample of the same person, matched by shared clones. Sequencing input: peripheral blood. The nucleotides are TGTGCCAGCAGTTTATGGCATATCGCGAACACCGGGGAGCTGTTTTTT. This is translated as CASSLWHIANTGELFF.